Listed here are 18 T cell receptor beta chains from one sample, sequenced in a study of PD-1 blockade in classical Hodgkin lymphoma (dated by TCRdb to 2018 to 2020). What this sample's time point label stands for: cycle 2 day 1 (C2D1) of nivolumab. All trial patients had relapsed after autologous stem cell transplantation, with cohorts A, B and C differing in prior brentuximab vedotin exposure. Library construction relied on the immunoSEQ multiplex PCR assay. Held by TCRdb, this immuneACCESS table contains in-frame sequences only and omits some clones. Under half of the omission traces to an unresolved V gene where checked; the cause of the rest is unknown. For this sample there are more than 45,000 clones; around 73% appear just once. The ten largest clonotypes hold approximately 15% of the sample. The specimen comprised peripheral blood mononuclear cells (PBMCs), sampled before the second cycle of nivolumab. These receptors all come from a human donor with classical Hodgkin lymphoma.

Only a few counts were recorded for this clone. V usage is TRBV18 and J usage is TRBJ2-3; D is ambiguous. V was clipped by 3 bases and J by 0 bases, with 16 bases between them. The CDR3 has 17 residues. Looked up from germline, CDR1 is KGHSH and CDR2 is LQKENI. CDR3 nucleotides: TGTGCCAGCTCACCCTTTCGGAGTTCTCCTAGCACAGATACGCAGTATTTT. This encodes CASSPFRSSPSTDTQYF.

The CDR3 region is CAISESNGRLSNQPQHF. In DNA, the CDR3 is TGTGCCATCAGTGAGTCGAACGGGAGGCTGAGCAATCAGCCCCAGCATTTT. The genes are TRBV10-3 and TRBJ1-5; D is unclear. CDR1 and CDR2 from the germline V gene are ENHRY and SYGVKD. V was shortened by 0 bases and J by 1 base, with 13 bases between the two germline ends. There are 17 residues in the CDR3.

The chain joins TRBV28 to TRBJ1-2; D not certain. V lost 5 bases to trimming and J lost 4 bases, with 11 bases between them. Per the germline V gene, CDR1 is MDHEN and CDR2 is SYDVKM. This CDR3 is built from 13 residues. CDR3 sequence reads: CASSLGRPYGYTF. The CDR3 DNA reads TGTGCCAGCAGTCTCGGACGGCCCTATGGCTACACCTTC.

The chain links TRBV30 to TRBJ2-7, with no clear D. Trimming removed 0 bases at V and 3 bases at J, with 6 bases between. From germline, CDR1 is GTSNPN and CDR2 SVGIG (reference sequence). The CDR3 spans 12 residues. CDR3 DNA sequence: TGTGCCTGGAGTGTACTACACTACGAGCAGTACTTC. Its protein product is CAWSVLHYEQYF.

The V call is TRBV6-5, the J call TRBJ1-6; D gene uncertain. The ends were cut back, 5 bases at V and 12 bases at J, with 17 bases in the middle. CDR3 length: 14 residues. From germline, CDR1 is MNHEY and CDR2 SVGAGI. CDR3 bases: TGTGCCAGCAGTGCGGCCATCCGGGCGCAACCCCTCCACTTT. Translation: CASSAAIRAQPLHF.

This clone was seen only once. V usage is TRBV4-1 and J usage is TRBJ1-1, with D possibly matching TRBD1 (6 bases). The V gene's germline CDR1 is MGHRA and CDR2 YSYEKL. The V and J ends lost 4 bases and 0 bases respectively, with 18 bases between them. The CDR3 totals 17 residues. CDR3 DNA sequence: TGCGCCAGCAGCCCTGGGACATCCAACTTATTGAACACTGAAGCTTTCTTT. This translates into CASSPGTSNLLNTEAFF.

This clone was seen once. J is TRBJ1-2 and V is TRBV5-6; perhaps TRBD1 as D (6 bases). The CDR3 has 13 residues. The germline V gene has CDR1 SGHDT and CDR2 YYEEEE. Trimming stripped 6 bases from V and 7 bases from J, with 16 bases between. The CDR3: CASNLQGRGGYTF. The CDR3 DNA follows: TGTGCCAGCAACTTACAGGGACGTGGTGGCTACACCTTC.

This clone occurred once. V usage is TRBV7-2 and J usage is TRBJ2-6; TRBD1 aligns across 8 bases. The CDR3 contains 19 residues. CDR1 and CDR2 from the germline V gene are SGHTA and FQGNSA. Trimming at V came to 2 bases and at J to 0 bases, leaving 9 bases not matched to a gene. DNA of the CDR3: TGTGCCAGCAGCTTAATCCGGACAGGGAGAGTCTCTGGGGCCAACGTCCTGACTTTC. Its translation: CASSLIRTGRVSGANVLTF.

This clone was counted once. The chain carries TRBV5-1 and TRBJ2-2, with no clear D. Germline CDR1 SGHRS, CDR2 YFSETQ. This CDR3 is 14 amino acids long. Trimming pared 3 bases from V and 4 bases from J, leaving 10 bases between. The DNA for the CDR3 is TGCGCCAGCAGCTCAGACTGGATCACCGGGGAGCTGTTTTTT. Amino acids: CASSSDWITGELFF. The full variable domain, in which reference TRBV5-1 and TRBJ2-2 provide the parts outside the CDR3, is KAGVTQTPRYLIKTRGQQVTLSCSPISGHRSVSWYQQTPGQGLQFLFEYFSETQRNKGNFPGRFSGRQFSNSRSEMNVSTLELGDSALYLCASSSDWITGELFFGEGSRLTVL.

The CDR3 region has the DNA TGCAGCGTACGACAGGGACCCAATCAGCCCCAGCATTTT. It codes for CSVRQGPNQPQHF. The chain carries TRBV29-1 and TRBJ1-5, with TRBD1 matching 7 bases. Trimming at V came to 6 bases and at J to 3 bases, leaving 5 bases not matched to a gene. The CDR3 has 13 amino acids. Germline loops: CDR1 SQVTM, CDR2 ANQGSEA. The full variable domain, completed using reference TRBV29-1 and TRBJ1-5, is SAVISQKPSRDICQRGTSLTIQCQVDSQVTMMFWYRQQPGQSLTLIATANQGSEATYESGFVIDKFPISRPNLTFSTLTVSNMSPEDSSIYLCSVRQGPNQPQHFGDGTRLSIL.

The chain joins TRBV6-1 to TRBJ2-3; no definite D call. Trimming cost V 3 bases and J 2 bases, with 12 bases left between them. The CDR3 is 15 residues long. CDR1 and CDR2 from the germline V gene are MNHNS and SASEGT. The CDR3 sequence is CASSDYRVLTDTQYF. The DNA of the CDR3 is TGTGCCAGCAGTGATTATAGGGTTCTCACAGATACGCAGTATTTT.

V gene TRBV27 combines with J gene TRBJ2-5; 8 nucleotides align to TRBD1. CDR1 and CDR2 from the germline V gene are MNHEY and SMNVEV (reference sequence). The V and J ends lost 8 bases and 5 bases, in that order; junction bases with no gene match: 10. CDR3 length: 14 amino acids. In nucleotides, the CDR3 is TGTGCCAGCGGTCCGGGACCAGGGGGCGAGACCCAGTACTTC. Protein product: CASGPGPGGETQYF.

J is TRBJ2-1 and V is TRBV7-2; D may be TRBD2 (6 bases). The V gene lost 5 bases and the J gene lost 2 bases, with 16 bases spanning the gap. This CDR3 has 16 residues. Germline CDR1 SGHTA, CDR2 FQGNSA. CDR3 loop: CASSPRRREAYNEQFF. DNA for the CDR3: TGTGCCAGCAGCCCCAGAAGGAGGGAGGCCTACAATGAGCAGTTCTTC.

This clone was picked up one time. The chain links TRBV6-5 to TRBJ2-7; a weak D match, TRBD1 (8 bases). This CDR3 is 14 amino acids long. V dropped 5 bases and J dropped 4 bases, with 15 bases sitting between them. Looked up from germline, CDR1 is MNHEY and CDR2 is SVGAGI. The CDR3, as DNA: TGTGCCAGCAGTGTAACAGGGGGAGGGTACGAGCAGTACTTC. Its protein product is CASSVTGGGYEQYF.

V usage is TRBV15 and J usage is TRBJ1-1; 9 nucleotides match TRBD1. The V segment lost 1 base and the J segment 6 bases; nucleotides outside the gene matches: 6. The CDR3 covers 15 residues. Germline assignment: CDR1 LNHNV and CDR2 YYDKDF (reference sequence). Written as DNA, the CDR3 is TGTGCCACCAGCAGAGTTGGACAGGGGTTCCCTGAAGCTTTCTTT. It specifies CATSRVGQGFPEAFF.

This clone was detected once. The genes are TRBV27 and TRBJ2-2; D gene unclear. Per germline, CDR1 MNHEY and CDR2 SMNVEV (reference sequence). Deletions cut 0 bases from V and 11 bases from J, with 10 bases between. The CDR3 is 13 residues long. The DNA for the CDR3 is TGTGCCAGCAGTTTATCTCTGAGACGAGAGCTGTTTTTT. Its translation: CASSLSLRRELFF.

The table lists this clone with a few counts. The chain carries TRBV4-2 and TRBJ1-4; D is possibly TRBD1 (6 bases). Germline V gives CDR1 LGHNA, CDR2 YNFKEQ. The CDR3 has 14 residues. V shed 4 bases and J shed 8 bases, with 14 bases lying between them. CDR3: CASSPRGLREKLFF. CDR3 DNA: TGTGCCAGCAGCCCGCGGGGGCTCAGGGAAAAACTGTTTTTT.

The genes are TRBV19 and TRBJ2-7, with 10 bases lining up with TRBD2. V shed 0 bases, J shed 3 bases, and the junction held 5 bases outside the gene matches. Germline V lookup: CDR1 LNHDA, CDR2 SQIVND (reference sequence). This CDR3 comprises 16 residues. The CDR3 region has the DNA TGTGCCAGTAGTATAGAATGGACTAGCGGACTCTACGAGCAGTACTTC. This codes for CASSIEWTSGLYEQYF.